This T cell receptor beta chain derives from a study of Tregs in tolerant kidney transplant recipients. Study-level results: In tolerant patients, donor-specific Tregs outgrew total Tregs, suggesting antigen-driven expansion. Few patients were studied, so findings need validation in larger groups. No direct test of biological reproducibility was done here.

V was pared by 6 bases and J by 4 bases, with 10 bases of the junction left unmatched. This CDR3 spans 16 amino acids. Germline CDR1 and CDR2: SNHLY and FYNNEI. Generated by immunoSEQ multiplex PCR, the TCRdb table keeps only in-frame clones and is missing some. The sample has about 48,000 clones. With regard to this clone: Its cognate antigen is unknown. The read is 3 residues too short to cover the CDR3 end, so that end is filled in from the germline J gene.

Specimen: CD4+ T cells from blood, collected before the transplant. The sequence came from a human donor who received a combined kidney and bone marrow transplant. The genes are TRBV2 and TRBJ2-2; 8 bases map to TRBD2. The CDR3 loop reads CASRGEGLAGTGELFF. CDR3 bases read: TGTGCCAGCAGAGGAGAAGGACTAGCTGGCACCGGGGAG. The variable domain in full, completed from reference TRBV2 and TRBJ2-2, reads EPEVTQTPSHQVTQMGQEVILRCVPISNHLYFYWYRQILGQKVEFLVSFYNNEISEKSEIFDDQFSVERPDGSNFTLKIRSTKLEDSAMYFCASRGEGLAGTGELFFGEGSRLTVL.